The clone carrying this TCR beta chain is a singleton in its sample. TCRdb's copy holds only in-frame clones and misses some; the assay was immunoSEQ multiplex PCR. The sample has about 2.2 million clones, approximately 92% seen once. The sample is drawn from a study of shared clonotypes between healthy human individuals. CDR1 is LNHDA and CDR2 is SQIVND in the germline V gene (reference sequence). The CDR3 runs 16 residues. Trimming pared 2 bases from V and 0 bases from J, leaving 10 bases between. Naive CD8 cells comprised CD45RO-negative, CCR7-positively selected cells, excluding terminally differentiated effector memory CD45RA+ cells.

The sample was naive CD8+ T cells from PBMCs. V is TRBV19 and J is TRBJ2-2; D is possibly TRBD2 (7 bases). This receptor was identified in a man between 18 and 29 years old in good health. Some clones in this sample may be carry-over from other donors' samples. CDR3 amino acids: CASSIWGGTNTGELFF. The CDR3 DNA sequence: TGTGCCAGTAGTATATGGGGGGGCACGAACACCGGGGAGCTGTTTTTT.